This paragraph covers one T cell receptor (beta chain) sequence. CDR3 size: 18 residues. The V segment lost 3 bases and the J segment 1 base; nucleotides outside the gene matches: 10. The germline V gene has CDR1 WNHNN and CDR2 SYGVQD (reference sequence). This entry belongs to a study of blood T cell repertoires in COVID-19. Overall study context: Samples taken during acute and convalescent COVID-19 were collected in the United States, Italy and Spain. PBMCs, B-cell-depleted T cells, or T cells were the source of the cDNA or gDNA that made up the material.

Original processing methods: Counts of nucleated cells, estimated from reference gene primer amplification, were obtained. Here immunoSEQ multiplex PCR was the method, and the copy in TCRdb shows in-frame clones only, minus some. That table supplies the V and J calls and clone size; D and trimming were determined from the DNA. The data show 60,000 to 70,000 clones, more than 65% seen once. The sample taken for sequencing was peripheral blood. The clonotype comes from a woman in her 70s with acute or convalescent COVID-19. The chain couples TRBV10-1 to TRBJ1-3; the match to TRBD1 covers 9 bases. The CDR3 nucleotides are TGCGCCAGCAGTGACCGGGACAGGGCCATTCGATCTGGAAACACCATATATTTT. Encoded protein: CASSDRDRAIRSGNTIYF.